This TCR beta chain was profiled in a study of cytomegalovirus exposure and HLA in healthy donors. V lost 1 base, J lost 8 bases, and 11 bases lay in between. The CDR3 runs to 13 residues. From germline, CDR1 is SEHNR and CDR2 FQNEAQ (reference sequence). It was with 60 Vbeta and 13 Jbeta primers that the PCR ran. Using immunoSEQ multiplex PCR, the repertoire was profiled, and TCRdb retains in-frame clones only, with some absent. The table includes about 130,000 clones, just under 80% detected once. The receptor was isolated from a man under 40 in good health and CMV-seronegative. What was sequenced was PBMCs. The rearrangement joins TRBV7-9 to TRBJ1-1; D is undetermined. Here the CDR3 DNA reads TGTGCCAGCAGCTTAGGAGTCCGCCGGGAAGCTTTCTTT. Protein product: CASSLGVRREAFF.